The clone carrying this T cell receptor (beta chain) was counted a few times. Its antigen is unidentified. The sample comes from a study of T cells in Graves' hyperthyroidism and ophthalmopathy. General study findings and limits: Prediction of ophthalmopathy progression came a median around 6.5 months pre-onset.

CDR3 length: 14 residues. V lost 8 bases and J lost 5; bases outside the gene matches: 10. Germline CDR1 and CDR2: MGHDK and SYGVNS. Amplification of TCR beta CDR3 regions used RNA as the template. Primed by the HTBI set, a first-round RT-PCR was run on the TCR CDR3. TCRdb analysed the multiplex PCR reads with MiXCR anew, one entry per CDR3 protein. The repertoire consists of about 600,000 distinct CDR3 sequences, with around 14% occurring once and the leading ten covering roughly 7%. The chain links TRBV25-1 to TRBJ2-5, with TRBD1 matching 8 bases. The TCR comes from a young woman with Graves' ophthalmopathy. The sequenced material came from blood. The CDR3 sequence: CASRLQGVSETQYF. As DNA, the CDR3 is TGTGCCAGCCGTCTACAGGGGGTCAGCGAGACCCAGTACTTC.